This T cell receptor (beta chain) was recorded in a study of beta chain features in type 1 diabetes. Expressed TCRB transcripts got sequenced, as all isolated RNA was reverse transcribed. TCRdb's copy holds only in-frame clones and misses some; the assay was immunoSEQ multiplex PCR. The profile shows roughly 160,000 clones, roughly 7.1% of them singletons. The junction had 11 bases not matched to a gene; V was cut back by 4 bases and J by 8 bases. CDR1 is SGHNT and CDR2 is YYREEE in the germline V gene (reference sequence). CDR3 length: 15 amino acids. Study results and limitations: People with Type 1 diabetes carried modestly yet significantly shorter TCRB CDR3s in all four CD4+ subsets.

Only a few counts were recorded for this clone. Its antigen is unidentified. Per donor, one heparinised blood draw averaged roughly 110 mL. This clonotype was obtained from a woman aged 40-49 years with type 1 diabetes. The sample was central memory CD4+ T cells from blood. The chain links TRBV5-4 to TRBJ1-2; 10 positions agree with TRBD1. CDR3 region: CASSGPDRGDWGYTF. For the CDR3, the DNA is TGTGCCAGCAGCGGACCGGACAGGGGGGACTGGGGCTACACCTTC.